This T cell receptor beta chain was captured in a study of breast tumors, draining lymph nodes, adjacent tissues. Broader study findings: Tumor TCR diversity was below lymph nodes but above nontumor tissue. Compared with basal-like, luminal-like tumors shared significantly more repertoire with nontumor tissue.

After removal of 4 bases from V and 8 bases from J, the junction contained 12 bases not matched to a gene. Germline values: CDR1 SGHTA, CDR2 FQGTGA. The CDR3 is 16 residues long. A single record per CDR3 protein comes from TCRdb applying MiXCR to the multiplex PCR reads. Here the sample spans some 66,000 distinct CDR3 sequences, around 52% being singletons. Points on this clonotype: The antigen remains unidentified.

Sequenced input: breast tumor tissue. The chain joins TRBV7-3 to TRBJ2-1; 9 bases line up with TRBD2. This TCR came from a female donor with breast cancer. Some clones in this sample may be carry-over from other donors' samples. CDR3 nucleotides: TGTGCCAGCAGCTCCCGCGGGGGGGCGGGAGGAGATGAGCAGTTCTTC. Amino acids: CASSSRGGAGGDEQFF.